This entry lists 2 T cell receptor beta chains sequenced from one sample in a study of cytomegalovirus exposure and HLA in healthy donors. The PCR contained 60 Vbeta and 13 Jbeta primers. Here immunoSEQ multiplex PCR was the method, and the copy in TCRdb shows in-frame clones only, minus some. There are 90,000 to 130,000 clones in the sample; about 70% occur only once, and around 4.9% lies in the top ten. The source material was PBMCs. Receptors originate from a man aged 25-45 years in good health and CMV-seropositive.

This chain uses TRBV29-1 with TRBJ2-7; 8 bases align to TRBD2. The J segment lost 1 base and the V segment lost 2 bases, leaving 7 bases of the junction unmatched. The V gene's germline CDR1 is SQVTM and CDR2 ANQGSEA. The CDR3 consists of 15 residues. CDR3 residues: CSVEIGGTSSYEQYF. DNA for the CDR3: TGCAGCGTTGAAATAGGGGGGACTAGTTCCTACGAGCAGTACTTC.

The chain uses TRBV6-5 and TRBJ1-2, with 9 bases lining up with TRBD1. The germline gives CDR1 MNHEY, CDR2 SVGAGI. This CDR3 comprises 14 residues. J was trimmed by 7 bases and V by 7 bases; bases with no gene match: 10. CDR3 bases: TGTGCCAGCACCCCTACAGGGGGCGCGTTTGGCTACACCTTC. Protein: CASTPTGGAFGYTF.